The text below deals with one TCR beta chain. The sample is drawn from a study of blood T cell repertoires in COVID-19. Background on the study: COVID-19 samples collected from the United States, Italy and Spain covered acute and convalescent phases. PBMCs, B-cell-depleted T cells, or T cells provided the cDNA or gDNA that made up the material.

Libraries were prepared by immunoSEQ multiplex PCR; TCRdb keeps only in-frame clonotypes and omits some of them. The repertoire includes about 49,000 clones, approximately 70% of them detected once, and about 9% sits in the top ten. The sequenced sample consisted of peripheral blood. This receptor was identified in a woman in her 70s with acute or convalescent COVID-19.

Written as DNA, the CDR3 is TGCGCCAGCATCCCATTCCCGGGTAGCACAGATACGCAGTATTTT. Translated: CASIPFPGSTDTQYF. The rearrangement links TRBV5-1 to TRBJ2-3, with D hard to call. The V end lost 6 bases, the J end lost 0 bases, and 14 bases lay between the germline ends. Germline-derived CDR1 and CDR2 are SGHRS and YFSETQ. The CDR3 has 15 amino acids.